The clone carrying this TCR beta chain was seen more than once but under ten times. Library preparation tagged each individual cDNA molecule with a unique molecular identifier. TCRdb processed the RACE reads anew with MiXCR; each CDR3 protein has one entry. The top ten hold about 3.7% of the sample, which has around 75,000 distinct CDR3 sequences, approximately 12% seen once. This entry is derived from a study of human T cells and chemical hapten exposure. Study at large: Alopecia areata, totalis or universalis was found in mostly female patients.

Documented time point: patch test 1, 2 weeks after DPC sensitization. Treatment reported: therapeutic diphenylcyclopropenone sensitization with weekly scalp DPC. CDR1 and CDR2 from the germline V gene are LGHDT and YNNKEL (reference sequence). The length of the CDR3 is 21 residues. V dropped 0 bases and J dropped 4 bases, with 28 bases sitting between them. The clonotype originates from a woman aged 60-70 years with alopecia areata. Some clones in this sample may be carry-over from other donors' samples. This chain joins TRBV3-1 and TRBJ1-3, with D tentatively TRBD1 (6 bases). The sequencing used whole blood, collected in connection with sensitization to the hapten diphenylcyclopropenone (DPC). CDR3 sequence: CASSQDHTEVLSRGDGNTIYF. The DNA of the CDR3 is TGTGCCAGCAGCCAAGACCATACGGAAGTACTTTCGAGGGGGGACGGAAACACCATATATTTT.